This T cell receptor beta chain stems from a study of T cell repertoires in cytomegalovirus infection. Study details: Recently identified HLA-C-restricted CMV epitopes were used, and well-studied HLA-B-restricted CMV epitopes were used as well. Public TCR beta signatures provided an indication of both CMV infection and a matching HLA type. Points from the study as a whole: Pooled public TCR beta family frequency picked out CMV carriers with the relevant HLA.

Comment on this clonotype: The antigen is not known.

With V trimmed by 3 bases and J by 5 bases, 8 bases remained unmatched. The germline CDR1 and CDR2 sequences are LGHNA and YNFKEQ. The CDR3 length is 15 residues. MiXCR, run by TCRdb on the reads, gives a single entry per CDR3 protein. The table has 450,000 to 600,000 distinct CDR3 sequences, 30% to 40% seen once. The sequence derives from a human donor in good health (CMV status not recorded). Some clones in this sample may be carry-over from other donors' samples. The chain carries TRBV4-2 and TRBJ1-2, with 8 bases aligning to TRBD1. Sequencing was performed on cultured PBMCs, taken from culture after CMV antigen stimulation. For the CDR3, the DNA is TGTGCCAGCAGCCAGCCGACAGGGGATCGGTATGGCTACACCTTC. It is translated as CASSQPTGDRYGYTF.